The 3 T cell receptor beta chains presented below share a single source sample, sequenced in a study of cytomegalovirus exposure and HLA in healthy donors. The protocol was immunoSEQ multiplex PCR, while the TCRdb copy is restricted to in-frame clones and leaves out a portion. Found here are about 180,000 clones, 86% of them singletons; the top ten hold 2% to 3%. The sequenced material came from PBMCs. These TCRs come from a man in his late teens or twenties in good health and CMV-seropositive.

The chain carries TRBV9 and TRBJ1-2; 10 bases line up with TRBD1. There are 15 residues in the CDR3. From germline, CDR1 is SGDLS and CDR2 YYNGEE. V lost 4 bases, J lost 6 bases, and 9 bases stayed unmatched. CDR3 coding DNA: TGTGCCAGCAGCCTTCGGGACAGGGGAGGGAATGGCTACACCTTC. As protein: CASSLRDRGGNGYTF.

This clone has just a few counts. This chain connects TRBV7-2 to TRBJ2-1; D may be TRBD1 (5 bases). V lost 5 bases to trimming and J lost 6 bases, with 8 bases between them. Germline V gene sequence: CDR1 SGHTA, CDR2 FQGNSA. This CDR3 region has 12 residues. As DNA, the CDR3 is TGTGCCAGCAGCCATGGGGCCAATGAGCAGTTCTTC. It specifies CASSHGANEQFF.

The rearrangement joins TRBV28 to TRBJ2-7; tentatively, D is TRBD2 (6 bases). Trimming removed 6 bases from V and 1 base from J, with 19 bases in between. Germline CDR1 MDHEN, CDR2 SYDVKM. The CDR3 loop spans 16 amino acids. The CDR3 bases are TGTGCCAGCAGCCCCAACCGTGGCGGAGGGTCCTACGAGCAGTACTTC. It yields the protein CASSPNRGGGSYEQYF.